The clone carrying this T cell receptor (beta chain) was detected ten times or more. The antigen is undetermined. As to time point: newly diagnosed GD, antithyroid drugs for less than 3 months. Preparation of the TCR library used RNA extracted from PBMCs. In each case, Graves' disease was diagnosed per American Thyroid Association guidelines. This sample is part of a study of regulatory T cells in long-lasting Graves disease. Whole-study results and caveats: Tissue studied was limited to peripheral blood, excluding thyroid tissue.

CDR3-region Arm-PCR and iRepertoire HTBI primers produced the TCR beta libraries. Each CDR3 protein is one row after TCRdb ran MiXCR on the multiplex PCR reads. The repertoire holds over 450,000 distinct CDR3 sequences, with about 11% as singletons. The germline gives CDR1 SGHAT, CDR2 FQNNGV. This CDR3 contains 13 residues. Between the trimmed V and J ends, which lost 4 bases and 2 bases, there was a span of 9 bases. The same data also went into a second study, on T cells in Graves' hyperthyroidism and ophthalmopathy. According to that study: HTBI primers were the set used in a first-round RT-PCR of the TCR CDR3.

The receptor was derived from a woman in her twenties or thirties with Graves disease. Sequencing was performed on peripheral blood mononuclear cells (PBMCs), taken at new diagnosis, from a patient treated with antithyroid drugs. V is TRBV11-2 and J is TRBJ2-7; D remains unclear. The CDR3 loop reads CASSSYLTYEQYF. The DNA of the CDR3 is TGTGCCAGCAGCTCCTACTTAACCTACGAGCAGTACTTC.